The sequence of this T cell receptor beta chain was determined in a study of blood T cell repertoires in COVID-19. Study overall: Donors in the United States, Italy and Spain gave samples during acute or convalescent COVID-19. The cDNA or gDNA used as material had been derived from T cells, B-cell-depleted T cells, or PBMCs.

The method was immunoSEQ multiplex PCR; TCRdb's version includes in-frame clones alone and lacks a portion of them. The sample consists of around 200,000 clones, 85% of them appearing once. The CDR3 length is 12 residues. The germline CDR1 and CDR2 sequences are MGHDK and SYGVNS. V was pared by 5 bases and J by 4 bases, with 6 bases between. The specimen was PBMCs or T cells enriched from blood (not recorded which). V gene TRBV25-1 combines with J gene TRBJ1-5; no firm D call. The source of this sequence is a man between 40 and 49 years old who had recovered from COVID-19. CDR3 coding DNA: TGTGCCAGCAGTAGAGGGAATCAGCCCCAGCATTTT. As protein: CASSRGNQPQHF.